This T cell receptor beta chain was identified during a study of patients and donors after allogeneic stem cell transplantation. This clonotype was detected many times. The CDR3 runs 16 residues. With V trimmed by 3 bases and J by 4 bases, 9 bases remained unmatched. Germline CDR1 reads MGHDK; CDR2 reads SYGVNS. TCRdb ran MiXCR on the RT-PCR reads and lists one entry per CDR3 protein. The sample consists of approximately 250,000 distinct CDR3 sequences, 13% to 15% of them appearing once. The TCR was taken from a human donor who was either an allogeneic HSCT recipient or a stem cell or donor lymphocyte infusion donor (not recorded which). It is not recorded whose cells these are; they may come from a transplant donor. The chain combines TRBV25-1 with TRBJ2-5; 9 positions match TRBD1. Sequenced sample: blood, either unsorted or a sorted T cell fraction (not recorded which). The CDR3 nucleotides read TGTGCCAGCAGTGATTCCCGGGACAGGGTGGCAGAGACCCAGTACTTC. Amino acids: CASSDSRDRVAETQYF.